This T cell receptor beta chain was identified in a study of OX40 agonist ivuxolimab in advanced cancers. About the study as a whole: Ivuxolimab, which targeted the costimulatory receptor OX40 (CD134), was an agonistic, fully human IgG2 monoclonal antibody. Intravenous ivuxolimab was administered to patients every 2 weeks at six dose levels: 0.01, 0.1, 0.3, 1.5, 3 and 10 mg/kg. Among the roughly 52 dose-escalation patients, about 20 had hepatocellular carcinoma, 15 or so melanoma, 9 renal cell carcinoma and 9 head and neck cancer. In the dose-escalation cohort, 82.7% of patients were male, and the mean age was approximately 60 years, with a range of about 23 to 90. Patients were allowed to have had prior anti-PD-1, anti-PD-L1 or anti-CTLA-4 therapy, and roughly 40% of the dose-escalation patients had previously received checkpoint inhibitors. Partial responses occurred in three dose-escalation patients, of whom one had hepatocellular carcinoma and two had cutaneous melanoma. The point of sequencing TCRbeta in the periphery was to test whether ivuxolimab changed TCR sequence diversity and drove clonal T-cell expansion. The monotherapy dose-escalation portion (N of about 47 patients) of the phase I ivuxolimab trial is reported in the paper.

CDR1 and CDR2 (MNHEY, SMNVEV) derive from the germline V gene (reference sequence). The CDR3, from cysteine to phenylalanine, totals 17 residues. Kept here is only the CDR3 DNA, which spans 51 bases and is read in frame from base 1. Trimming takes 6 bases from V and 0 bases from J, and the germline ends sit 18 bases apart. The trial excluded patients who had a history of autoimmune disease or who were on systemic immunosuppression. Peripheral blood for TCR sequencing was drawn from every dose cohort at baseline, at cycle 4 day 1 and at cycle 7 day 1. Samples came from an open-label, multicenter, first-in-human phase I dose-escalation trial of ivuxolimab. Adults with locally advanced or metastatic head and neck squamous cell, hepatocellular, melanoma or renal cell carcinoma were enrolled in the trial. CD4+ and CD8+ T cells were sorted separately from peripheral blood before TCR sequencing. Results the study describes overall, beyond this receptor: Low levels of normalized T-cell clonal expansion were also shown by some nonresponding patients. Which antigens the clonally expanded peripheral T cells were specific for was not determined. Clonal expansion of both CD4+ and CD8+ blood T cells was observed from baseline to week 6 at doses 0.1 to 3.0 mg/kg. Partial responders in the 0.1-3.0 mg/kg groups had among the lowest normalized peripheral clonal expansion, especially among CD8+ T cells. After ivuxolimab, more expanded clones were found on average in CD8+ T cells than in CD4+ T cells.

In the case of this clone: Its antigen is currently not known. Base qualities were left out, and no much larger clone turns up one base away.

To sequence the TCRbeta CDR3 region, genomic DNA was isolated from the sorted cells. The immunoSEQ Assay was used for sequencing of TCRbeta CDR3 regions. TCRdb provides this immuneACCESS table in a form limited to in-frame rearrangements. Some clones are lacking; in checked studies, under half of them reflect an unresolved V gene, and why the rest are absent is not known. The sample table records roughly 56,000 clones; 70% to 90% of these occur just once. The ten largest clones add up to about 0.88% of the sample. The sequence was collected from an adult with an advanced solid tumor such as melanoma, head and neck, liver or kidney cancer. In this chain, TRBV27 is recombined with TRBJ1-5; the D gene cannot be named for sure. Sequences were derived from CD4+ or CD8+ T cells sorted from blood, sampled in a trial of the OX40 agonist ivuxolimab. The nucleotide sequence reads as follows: TGTGCCAGCAGATCCTCCTCGGCCTATTCTAGCAATCAGCCCCAGCATTTT. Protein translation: CASRSSSAYSSNQPQHF.